A selection of T cell receptor beta chains follows, all from one sample in a study of T cells in Graves' hyperthyroidism and ophthalmopathy. TCRdb called the multiplex PCR reads again in MiXCR, with one record for every CDR3 protein. The data show 89,000 or so distinct CDR3 sequences, 35% to 50% seen once. The specimen was peripheral blood or thyroid tissue (not recorded which). The receptor set was obtained from a woman in her twenties or thirties with Graves' hyperthyroidism. The CDR3 runs from the conserved cysteine through the conserved F or W. A D gene is named only where the DNA matches it firmly. A clone size is listed for some rows: how often the clone was seen (once, few, many), or a class if it is expanded.

d_call	clone_size	j_call	v_call	cdr3_nt	cdr3_aa
.	many	TRBJ1-2	TRBV5-6	TGTGCCAGCAACTGGTGGGGATTGGACTATGGCTACACCTTC	CASNWWGLDYGYTF
.	many	TRBJ1-5	TRBV5-1	TGCGCCAGCAGCTTAGGGGATTCAAGTCAGCCCCAGCATTTT	CASSLGDSSQPQHF
TRBD1	.	TRBJ1-2	TRBV11-1	TGTGCCAGCAGCCAACAGGGGGCCTATGGCTACACCTTC	CASSQQGAYGYTF
TRBD1	many	TRBJ1-2	TRBV7-2	TGTGCCAGCAGAGCCGGGACAGGGGGCCGCGGCTACACCTTC	CASRAGTGGRGYTF
.	.	TRBJ1-2	TRBV13	TGTGCCAGCAGCGGACAGCTCTATGGCTACACCTTC	CASSGQLYGYTF
.	.	TRBJ2-7	TRBV15	TGTGCCACCAGCATGGGTGGCGGGGCCTACGAGCAGTACTTC	CATSMGGGAYEQYF
TRBD2	.	TRBJ2-7	TRBV5-1	TGCGCCAGCCTGGGACTAGCGGGAGCCTACGAGCAGTACTTC	CASLGLAGAYEQYF
.	many	TRBJ1-5	TRBV4-1	TGCGCCAGCAGCCAAAGAGTAACAGAGGTCGGTCAGCCCCAGCATTTT	CASSQRVTEVGQPQHF
.	.	TRBJ2-5	TRBV12-3/TRBV12-4	TGTGTCAGCAGTTCCTGGGACAAGGTAGGAGAGACCCAGTACTTC	CVSSSWDKVGETQYF
.	many	TRBJ1-1	TRBV7-8	TGTGCCAGCAGACTCCGGACGCTGGACACTGAAGCTTTCTTT	CASRLRTLDTEAFF
.	once	TRBJ2-5	TRBV11-1	TGTGCCAGCAGCGCCCCGGTGAGAGAGACCCAGTACTTC	CASSAPVRETQYF
.	.	TRBJ2-7	TRBV20-1	TGCAGTGCTGGAGTCCCTCCAGGGTTCGGCGAGCAGTACTTC	CSAGVPPGFGEQYF
.	.	TRBJ1-2	TRBV7-8	TGTGCCAGCAGCTTAGGGACAACGGGGGGCTACACCTTC	CASSLGTTGGYTF
.	many	TRBJ1-4	TRBV20-1	TGCAGTGCTAGGCTACCGGGCTCGAGTGGAAAACTGTTTTTT	CSARLPGSSGKLFF
TRBD1	many	TRBJ1-6	TRBV6-5	TGTGCCAGCAGCCGGCAGGGGGGCGATTCACCCCTCCACTTT	CASSRQGGDSPLHF
TRBD1	many	TRBJ1-4	TRBV5-6	TGTGCCAGCAGCTTGCCGACCCTTACAGGGGGCGAGGCTGAAAAACTGTTTTTT	CASSLPTLTGGEAEKLFF
.	few	TRBJ1-1	TRBV18	TGTGCCAGCTCAAAGACCGAGGGTGACACTGAAGCTTTCTTT	CASSKTEGDTEAFF
TRBD1	.	TRBJ1-2	TRBV7-8	TGTGCCAGCAGCTCCGGGACAGGGGGGAACTATGGCTACACCTTC	CASSSGTGGNYGYTF
.	many	TRBJ2-2	TRBV20-1	TGCAGTGCAATAGGGGGGTTAGGGGGCGGGGAGCTGTTTTTT	CSAIGGLGGGELFF
TRBD2	.	TRBJ2-7	TRBV13	TGTGCCAGCAGGGGGACTAGCGGGGCTTCCTACGAGCAGTACTTC	CASRGTSGASYEQYF
TRBD1	many	TRBJ1-5	TRBV7-2	TGTGCCAGCAGCCTGACAGGGAATCAGCCCCAGCATTTT	CASSLTGNQPQHF
.	many	TRBJ1-2	TRBV4-1	TGCGCCAGCAGCCAAGAGGGAGGCAGCCCTAACTATGGCTACACCTTC	CASSQEGGSPNYGYTF
TRBD2	many	TRBJ2-7	TRBV4-2	TGTGCCAGCAGCAAGGTAGCGGGAGGGCCCTCTTACGAGCAGTACTTC	CASSKVAGGPSYEQYF